These 31 T cell receptor beta chains were sequenced from one sample in a study of cytomegalovirus exposure and HLA in healthy donors (dated by TCRdb to the late 2010s). Libraries were made using the immunoSEQ multiplex PCR assay. For the multiplex PCR, a mixture combining 60 forward primers for TCR Vbeta segments and 13 reverse primers for TCR Jbeta segments was used. TCRdb's version of the immuneACCESS table is confined to in-frame rearrangements and falls short of the full clone set. An unresolved V gene accounts for under half of the shortfall where checked; the remainder is of unknown origin. Present in this sample are 85,000 to 100,000 clones, around 60% of which were seen just once. The top ten clonotypes cover 2% to 2.5% of the sample. The material sequenced was PBMCs. The receptor source for this set is a human donor in good health.

The rearrangement joins TRBV4-3 to TRBJ1-2; 8 nucleotides agree with TRBD1. Germline trimming cut 1 base from V and 6 bases from J; bases unmatched to any gene: 25. This CDR3 is built from 21 residues. Per germline, CDR1 LGHNA and CDR2 YSLEER. CDR3 sequence: CASSQGTSPPGQGASGHGYTF. CDR3 sequence (DNA): TGCGCCAGCAGCCAAGGTACTTCCCCCCCCGGGCAGGGGGCCTCTGGGCATGGCTACACCTTC.

The chain's CDR3 is CASSSRTGGPTEAFF. The CDR3, as DNA: TGTGCCAGCAGCTCCAGGACAGGGGGTCCCACTGAAGCTTTCTTT. The chain joins TRBV7-8 to TRBJ1-1, with 10 bases aligning to TRBD1. The CDR3 runs 15 residues. Germline V gives CDR1 SGHVS, CDR2 FQNEAQ. The V and J ends lost 4 bases and 4 bases, in that order; junction bases with no gene match: 6.

The J gene is TRBJ1-1, the V gene TRBV27; the match to TRBD1 covers 7 bases. The germline CDR1 and CDR2 sequences are MNHEY and SMNVEV (reference sequence). Germline trimming cut 3 bases from V and 0 bases from J; bases unmatched to any gene: 4. There are 15 residues in the CDR3. Here the CDR3 reads CASSFQTGLNTEAFF. The DNA of the CDR3 is TGTGCCAGCAGTTTCCAGACAGGGTTGAACACTGAAGCTTTCTTT.

V is TRBV7-9 and J is TRBJ2-3; tentative D call: TRBD2 (6 bases). The CDR3 spans 13 residues. V was cut by 5 bases and J by 7 bases, with 13 bases left in between. Germline CDR1 and CDR2: SEHNR and FQNEAQ (reference sequence). CDR3 sequence reads: CASSPPGDNTQYF. For the CDR3, the DNA is TGTGCCAGCAGCCCCCCGGGAGACAATACGCAGTATTTT.

The V gene is TRBV13, the J gene TRBJ1-6; D remains ambiguous. CDR1 PRHDT and CDR2 FYEKMQ come from the germline V gene (reference sequence). The CDR3 consists of 15 residues. V dropped 0 bases and J dropped 10 bases, with 13 bases sitting between them. CDR3 in amino acids: CASSLGYQSVSPLHF. CDR3 bases: TGTGCCAGCAGCTTAGGGTACCAAAGCGTCTCACCCCTCCACTTT.

The chain combines TRBV7-3 with TRBJ2-5, with D unclear. The CDR3 is 13 amino acids. Trimming removed 1 base from V and 2 bases from J, with 5 bases in between. Per the germline V gene, CDR1 is SGHTA and CDR2 is FQGTGA. In DNA, the CDR3 is TGTGCCAGCAGCTTAAATAGACAAGAGACCCAGTACTTC. This gives the protein CASSLNRQETQYF.

The V and J genes are TRBV9 and TRBJ1-2; 8 positions agree with TRBD1. V shed 4 bases and J 2 bases; nucleotides not matched to a gene: 10. Looked up from germline, CDR1 is SGDLS and CDR2 is YYNGEE. The CDR3 sequence is 16 residues long. CDR3 in DNA: TGTGCCAGCAGCCCCGGTAGGACAGGGAGAAACTATGGCTACACCTTC. The encoded protein is CASSPGRTGRNYGYTF.

V usage is TRBV5-3 and J usage is TRBJ2-6; no clear D. TRBV5-3 is an ORF; its function is uncertain. The V and J ends lost 2 bases and 1 base respectively, with 7 bases between them. The CDR3 contains 15 residues. The CDR3 DNA reads as TGTGCCAGAAGCTTCCGCGCTTCTGGGGCCAACGTCCTGACTTTC. Translated: CARSFRASGANVLTF.

This clone occurred once. The CDR3 loop reads CASSSDSPTSLSNQPQHF. In DNA form, the CDR3 reads TGTGCCAGCAGCTCCGACAGCCCCACGTCTCTTAGCAATCAGCCCCAGCATTTT. J is TRBJ1-5 and V is TRBV7-6, with D tentatively TRBD1 (5 bases). The CDR3 length is 18 residues. The V gene lost 4 bases and the J gene lost 0 bases, with 19 bases spanning the gap. Per the germline V gene, CDR1 is SGHVS and CDR2 is FNYEAQ.

This chain joins TRBV9 and TRBJ1-1; 8 bases agree with TRBD1. CDR1 SGDLS and CDR2 YYNGEE come from the germline V gene. J was trimmed by 3 bases and V by 4 bases; bases with no gene match: 5. This CDR3 is 14 amino acids long. The CDR3 DNA reads TGTGCCAGCAGCCGGACAGGGAGGGACACTGAAGCTTTCTTT. Amino acids: CASSRTGRDTEAFF.

The chain combines TRBV9 with TRBJ2-5; 7 bases agree with TRBD2. This CDR3 has 18 amino acids. Germline loops: CDR1 SGDLS, CDR2 YYNGEE. Germline trimming cut 4 bases from V and 5 bases from J; bases unmatched to any gene: 20. As DNA, the CDR3 is TGTGCCAGCAGCCGGGGGAGGGAGGGAGTTCCCCAAAAGGAGACCCAGTACTTC. Its protein product is CASSRGREGVPQKETQYF. The whole variable domain, filled in from reference TRBV9 and TRBJ2-5, reads DSGVTQTPKHLITATGQRVTLRCSPRSGDLSVYWYQQSLDQGLQFLIQYYNGEERAKGNILERFSAQQFPDLHSELNLSSLELGDSALYFCASSRGREGVPQKETQYFGPGTRLLVL.

The chain carries TRBV7-6 and TRBJ2-5; 14 bases match TRBD2. CDR3 length: 16 amino acids. The V and J ends lost 4 bases and 9 bases, in that order; junction bases with no gene match: 10. Germline V gene data show CDR1 as SGHVS and CDR2 as FNYEAQ. CDR3 sequence (DNA): TGTGCCAGCAGCTCCAATCCGGGACTAGCGGGGGCGGCCCAGTACTTC. Protein product: CASSSNPGLAGAAQYF.

Regarding this clone: Other DNA sequences from this sample encode an identical CDR3 as well. CDR3 sequence reads: CASSLRGLYGYTF. Written as DNA, the CDR3 is TGTGCCAGCAGCTTAAGAGGCCTCTATGGCTACACCTTC. The gene calls are TRBV7-2 and TRBJ1-2; D unresolved. The germline gives CDR1 SGHTA, CDR2 FQGNSA. This CDR3 spans 13 amino acids. Trimming removed 2 bases from V and 4 bases from J, with 8 bases in between. Supplemented by reference TRBV7-2 and TRBJ1-2, the full variable domain reads GAGVSQSPSNKVTEKGKDVELRCDPISGHTALYWYRQSLGQGLEFLIYFQGNSAPDKSGLPSDRFSAERTGGSVSTLTIQRTQQEDSAVYLCASSLRGLYGYTFGSGTRLTVV.

The chain uses TRBV29-1 and TRBJ2-3; 8 bases align to TRBD2. The CDR3 totals 14 residues. In germline, CDR1 is SQVTM, CDR2 ANQGSEA. The V and J ends lost 5 bases and 2 bases, in that order; junction bases with no gene match: 6. CDR3 nucleotide sequence: TGCAGCGTTCAAACAGCGGGGGCCACAGATACGCAGTATTTT. Translating it yields CSVQTAGATDTQYF.

Points on this clone: Distinct nucleotide sequences in the sample also encode this CDR3. The chain has TRBV6-5 and TRBJ1-2; D not resolved. Germline values: CDR1 MNHEY, CDR2 SVGAGI. The CDR3 is 12 amino acids. The V and J ends lost 7 bases and 7 bases respectively, with 13 bases between them. This CDR3 is CASKSIGFGYTF. CDR3 coding DNA: TGTGCCAGCAAAAGTATCGGGTTTGGCTACACCTTC.

The chain links TRBV9 to TRBJ2-5; TRBD2 aligns across 9 bases. This CDR3 is 15 amino acids long. Germline V gene data show CDR1 as SGDLS and CDR2 as YYNGEE. V gave up 4 bases and J gave up 4 bases; unmatched junction bases: 8. The CDR3 bases are TGTGCCAGCAGCCCGAGCGGGGGGCGCGTAGAGACCCAGTACTTC. Translated: CASSPSGGRVETQYF.

This clone was seen a single time. The chain carries TRBV7-7 and TRBJ1-6; the D gene is possibly TRBD1 (5 bases). Germline-derived CDR1 and CDR2 are SSHAT and FNYEAQ (reference sequence). Trimming removed 11 bases at V and 10 bases at J, with 15 bases between. The CDR3 is 12 amino acids. The DNA for the CDR3 is TGTGCCGTAGGAACGGGGGACTCACCCCTCCACTTT. Its translation is CAVGTGDSPLHF.

The CDR3 here is CASSQGGGLKTYEQYF. The CDR3 bases are TGCGCCAGCAGCCAAGGAGGGGGTTTGAAGACCTACGAGCAGTACTTC. V is TRBV4-3 and J is TRBJ2-7, with D possibly matching TRBD1 (6 bases). The CDR3 totals 16 residues. The germline V gene encodes CDR1 LGHNA and CDR2 YSLEER. Trimming left V 1 base short and J 2 bases short, with 15 bases between.

V gene TRBV5-1 combines with J gene TRBJ2-2; 7 positions match TRBD2. The CDR3 has 16 residues. The V segment lost 0 bases and the J segment 5 bases; nucleotides outside the gene matches: 7. CDR1 and CDR2 (germline): SGHRS, YFSETQ. The CDR3 region is CASSLAGTIGTGELFF. CDR3 nucleotides: TGCGCCAGCAGCTTGGCCGGGACTATAGGGACCGGGGAGCTGTTTTTT.

The sample holds a few counts of this clone. The chain has TRBV14 and TRBJ1-3, with D hard to call. V shed 0 bases and J shed 4 bases, with 10 bases lying between them. Germline values: CDR1 SGHDN, CDR2 FVKESK. The CDR3 runs 15 residues. The CDR3 spells CASSQEWLVGNTIYF. In DNA form, the CDR3 reads TGTGCCAGCAGCCAAGAGTGGCTCGTAGGAAACACCATATATTTT.

The V gene is TRBV7-2, the J gene TRBJ2-7; TRBD2 matches 7 bases. J gave up 2 bases and V 2 bases, and 9 bases lay outside the gene matches. The CDR3 spans 16 residues. The germline CDR1 and CDR2 sequences are SGHTA and FQGNSA. The CDR3 region is CASSLKARGTPYEQYF. The CDR3 region has the DNA TGTGCCAGCAGCTTAAAAGCGCGGGGGACCCCCTACGAGCAGTACTTC.

The chain links TRBV6-4 to TRBJ1-2; D call uncertain. The germline CDR1 and CDR2 sequences are MRHNA and SNTAGT. This CDR3 contains 13 residues. V gave up 4 bases and J gave up 8 bases, with 14 bases separating them. The CDR3, as DNA: TGTGCCAGCAGTGTTATAGATAGTTACGGCTACACCTTC. Residues: CASSVIDSYGYTF.

The gene calls are TRBV5-1 and TRBJ2-3; 9 nucleotides align to TRBD1. This CDR3 region has 16 residues. Germline-derived CDR1 and CDR2 are SGHRS and YFSETQ. V lost 6 bases and J lost 2; bases outside the gene matches: 10. The CDR3 DNA reads TGCGCCAGCAAGGCGTTACAGGGGGCCCACACAGATACGCAGTATTTT. It translates to CASKALQGAHTDTQYF.

This rearrangement joins TRBV19 to TRBJ2-1, with 9 bases aligning to TRBD1. The CDR3 has 15 amino acids. V trimming: 7 bases; J trimming: 4 bases; junction bases outside the gene matches: 8. Germline loops: CDR1 LNHDA, CDR2 SQIVND (reference sequence). This CDR3 reads CASIPSGQGYNEQFF. CDR3 DNA: TGTGCCAGTATCCCCTCGGGACAGGGATACAATGAGCAGTTCTTC.

This chain connects TRBV9 to TRBJ1-3; 9 bases are shared with TRBD1. This CDR3 is 16 amino acids long. Looked up from germline, CDR1 is SGDLS and CDR2 is YYNGEE. V lost 3 bases to trimming and J lost 0 bases; unmatched junction nucleotides: 4. CDR3 sequence (DNA): TGTGCCAGCAGCGCGGGGGACAGGGTCTCTGGAAACACCATATATTTT. Its protein is CASSAGDRVSGNTIYF.

The chain links TRBV11-2 to TRBJ2-4; TRBD2 matches 14 bases. The germline V gene encodes CDR1 SGHAT and CDR2 FQNNGV. This CDR3 contains 17 residues. J was trimmed by 3 bases and V by 5 bases; bases with no gene match: 6. The CDR3 is CASSPGLAGGFKNIQYF. The CDR3 coding sequence is TGTGCCAGCAGCCCCGGACTAGCGGGGGGATTCAAAAACATTCAGTACTTC. The variable domain in full, completed from reference TRBV11-2 and TRBJ2-4, reads EAGVAQSPRYKIIEKRQSVAFWCNPISGHATLYWYQQILGQGPKLLIQFQNNGVVDDSQLPKDRFSAERLKGVDSTLKIQPAKLEDSAVYLCASSPGLAGGFKNIQYFGAGTRLSVL.

CDR3 in amino acids: CASSFSSGGSPEQFF. The CDR3 bases are TGTGCCAGCAGCTTCTCTAGCGGGGGATCTCCCGAGCAGTTCTTC. The chain recombines TRBV11-2 with TRBJ2-1, with TRBD2 matching over 10 bases. The CDR3 is made up of 15 amino acids. V was pared by 3 bases and J by 10 bases, with 9 bases of the junction left unmatched. The V gene's germline CDR1 is SGHAT and CDR2 FQNNGV. The variable domain in full, with the rest retrieved from reference TRBV11-2 and TRBJ2-1, is EAGVAQSPRYKIIEKRQSVAFWCNPISGHATLYWYQQILGQGPKLLIQFQNNGVVDDSQLPKDRFSAERLKGVDSTLKIQPAKLEDSAVYLCASSFSSGGSPEQFFGPGTRLTVL.

This sequence joins TRBV15 and TRBJ1-5; unclear D gene. The CDR3 extends over 13 amino acids. V lost 5 bases, J lost 4 bases, and 9 bases lay in between. Germline assignment: CDR1 LNHNV and CDR2 YYDKDF (reference sequence). This CDR3 is CATSAHTNQPQHF. The CDR3 nucleotides read TGTGCCACCAGCGCCCATACAAATCAGCCCCAGCATTTT.

The genes are TRBV11-1 and TRBJ1-6, with 7 positions matching TRBD1. The CDR3 covers 14 residues. The germline gives CDR1 SGHAT, CDR2 FQDESV (reference sequence). The trim removed 1 base at V and 7 bases at J, leaving 1 base unmatched. The CDR3 loop reads CASSLGQGNSPLHF. The CDR3 DNA sequence: TGTGCCAGCAGCTTAGGACAGGGAAATTCACCCCTCCACTTT.

The chain uses TRBV11-3 and TRBJ2-1; 7 bases are a match to TRBD1. Germline CDR1 is SGHNT and CDR2 is YENEEA. With V trimmed by 8 bases and J by 3 bases, 4 bases remained unmatched. The CDR3 consists of 13 residues. The CDR3 spells CASQGTVYNEQFF. In nucleotides, the CDR3 is TGTGCCAGCCAAGGGACAGTCTACAATGAGCAGTTCTTC.

The CDR3: CASSIATQRSPLHF. CDR3 bases: TGTGCCAGTAGTATCGCGACGCAGAGGTCACCCCTCCACTTT. V gene TRBV19 combines with J gene TRBJ1-6; D call uncertain. Germline V gives CDR1 LNHDA, CDR2 SQIVND (reference sequence). This CDR3 is built from 14 residues. Trimming pared 3 bases from V and 10 bases from J, leaving 13 bases between. The variable domain in full, completed from reference TRBV19 and TRBJ1-6, reads DGGITQSPKYLFRKEGQNVTLSCEQNLNHDAMYWYRQDPGQGLRLIYYSQIVNDFQKGDIAEGYSVSREKKESFPLTVTSAQKNPTAFYLCASSIATQRSPLHFGNGTRLTVT.